The present TCR beta chain was sequenced within a study of blood T cell repertoires in COVID-19. Some clones are missing from TCRdb's copy, which holds only in-frame ones; the method was immunoSEQ multiplex PCR. The sample includes around 250,000 clones, approximately 82% of them seen just once. V was pared by 0 bases and J by 1 base, with 18 bases between. Germline-derived CDR1 and CDR2 are KGHSH and LQKENI. The CDR3 totals 19 residues. V gene TRBV18 combines with J gene TRBJ2-2; possibly TRBD1 for D (6 bases). This TCR came from a man between 25 and 39 years old who had recovered from COVID-19. The sequencing input was peripheral blood. This CDR3 is CASSPPLRVPGQNTGELFF. In DNA, the CDR3 is TGTGCCAGCTCACCACCTTTGCGAGTGCCGGGACAGAACACCGGGGAGCTGTTTTTT. The full variable domain, completed using reference TRBV18 and TRBJ2-2, is NAGVMQNPRHLVRRRGQEARLRCSPMKGHSHVYWYRQLPEEGLKFMVYLQKENIIDESGMPKERFSAEFPKEGPSILRIQQVVRGDSAAYFCASSPPLRVPGQNTGELFFGEGSRLTVL.